This entry concerns a single T cell receptor (beta chain). Antigen unknown. This sample stems from a study of T cells in Graves' hyperthyroidism and ophthalmopathy. CDR3 length: 15 residues. CDR1 is DFQATT and CDR2 is SNEGSKA in the germline V gene (reference sequence). V lost 0 bases and J 4 bases, leaving 15 bases between the germline ends. Amplified TCR beta CDR3 regions came from RNA transcripts. TCR CDR3 underwent first-round RT-PCR with the HTBI primer set. TCRdb reprocessed the multiplex PCR reads via MiXCR and lists one record per CDR3 protein. Of about 320,000 distinct CDR3 sequences listed, roughly 17% are singletons. Regarding the study as a whole: Ophthalmopathy cases were set apart from stable hyperthyroidism by a 13 V-J model. In the blood, most expanded thyroid clonotypes above 0.001 appeared as well. Before onset, by a median of approximately 5.9 months, the model predicted ophthalmopathy.

Exclusion followed for patients with uncontrolled infection, other autoimmune disease, pregnancy or lactation. Sample: blood. This chain joins TRBV20-1 and TRBJ1-1, with a weak D call TRBD1 (5 bases). The TCR was taken from a young man with Graves' hyperthyroidism. CDR3 nucleotides: TGCAGTGCTAGAGATCAAGGGAAGGGGACCACTGAAGCTTTCTTT. Translating gives CSARDQGKGTTEAFF.